This T cell receptor (beta chain) is from a study of identical twins. This clonotype was detected only a few times. Its antigen remains unknown. The CDR3 runs to 19 residues. V was pared by 6 bases and J by 2 bases, with 19 bases of the junction left unmatched. The germline CDR1 and CDR2 sequences are SGHNT and YYREEE (reference sequence). Whole-study results and caveats: Beta clonotypes that were abundant in cord blood contained fewer insertions, a pattern absent from memory repertoires. Twin pairs' shared out-of-frame alpha sequences were enriched in low generation probability. Twins' surplus sharing was weaker for beta out-of-frame sequences.

TCRdb re-called the 5' RACE reads through MiXCR, storing one row per CDR3 protein. Among 400,000 to 500,000 distinct CDR3 sequences listed, roughly an eighth were seen once. The sample also formed part of further work on yellow fever vaccine responses in identical twins.

The sequence was obtained from a woman younger than 35 in good health. The chain carries TRBV5-4 and TRBJ2-7; 11 nucleotides align to TRBD2. Input material: CD4+ T cells sorted from blood. The DNA for the CDR3 is TGTGCCAGCAACTTCACGGGGGGGACTAGCGGACCTTCTGCCTACGAGCAGTACTTC. It specifies CASNFTGGTSGPSAYEQYF.